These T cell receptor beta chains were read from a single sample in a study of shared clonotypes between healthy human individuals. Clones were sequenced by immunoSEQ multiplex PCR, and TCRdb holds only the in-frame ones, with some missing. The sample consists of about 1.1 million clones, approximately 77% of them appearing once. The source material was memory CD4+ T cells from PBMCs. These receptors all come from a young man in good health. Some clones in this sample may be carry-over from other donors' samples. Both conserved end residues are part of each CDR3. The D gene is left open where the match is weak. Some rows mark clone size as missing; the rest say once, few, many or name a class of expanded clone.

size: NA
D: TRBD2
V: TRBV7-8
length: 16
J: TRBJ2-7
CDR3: CASSSRETSGRYEQYF
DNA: TGTGCCAGCAGCTCCCGGGAAACTAGCGGGAGATACGAGCAGTACTTC

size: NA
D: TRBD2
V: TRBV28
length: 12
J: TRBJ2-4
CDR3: CASSFSGTKQYF
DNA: TGTGCCAGCAGTTTCTCCGGGACTAAACAGTACTTC

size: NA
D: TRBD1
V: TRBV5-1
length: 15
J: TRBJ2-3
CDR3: CASSPRTGLADTQYF
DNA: TGCGCCAGCAGCCCAAGGACAGGGCTCGCAGATACGCAGTATTTT

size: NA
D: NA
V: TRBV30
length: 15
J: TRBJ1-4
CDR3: CAWSSPGQSNEKLFF
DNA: TGTGCCTGGAGTTCCCCCGGACAGTCGAATGAAAAACTGTTTTTT

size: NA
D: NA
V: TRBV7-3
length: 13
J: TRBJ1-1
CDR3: CASSFNRDTEAFF
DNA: TGTGCCAGCAGCTTCAATCGCGACACTGAAGCTTTCTTT

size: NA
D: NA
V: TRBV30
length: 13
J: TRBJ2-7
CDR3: CAWSSSGFYEQYF
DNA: TGTGCCTGGAGTTCCTCCGGCTTCTACGAGCAGTACTTC

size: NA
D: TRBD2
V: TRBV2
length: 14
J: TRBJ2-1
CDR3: CASSVTSGKDEQFF
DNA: TGTGCCAGCAGTGTTACTAGCGGGAAGGATGAGCAGTTCTTC

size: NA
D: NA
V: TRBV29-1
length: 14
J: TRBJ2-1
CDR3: CSVDYVVSYNEQFF
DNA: TGCAGCGTTGATTATGTTGTATCCTACAATGAGCAGTTCTTC

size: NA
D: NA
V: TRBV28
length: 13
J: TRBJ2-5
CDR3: CASETQYQETQYF
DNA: TGTGCCAGCGAGACCCAGTACCAAGAGACCCAGTACTTC

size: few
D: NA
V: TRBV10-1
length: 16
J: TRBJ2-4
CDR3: CASTRQELIAKNIQYF
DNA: TGCGCCAGCACCCGACAGGAACTAATAGCCAAAAACATTCAGTACTTC

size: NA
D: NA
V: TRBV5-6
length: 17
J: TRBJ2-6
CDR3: CASSLWEISSGANVLTF
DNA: TGTGCCAGCAGCTTGTGGGAGATCAGCTCTGGGGCCAACGTCCTGACTTTC

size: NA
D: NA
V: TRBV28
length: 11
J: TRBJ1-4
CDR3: CASARGEKLFF
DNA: TGTGCCAGCGCCCGGGGGGAAAAACTGTTTTTT

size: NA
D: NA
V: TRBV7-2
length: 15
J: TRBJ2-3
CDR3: CASSLVAGSTDTQYF
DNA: TGTGCCAGCAGCTTAGTAGCTGGCAGCACAGATACGCAGTATTTT

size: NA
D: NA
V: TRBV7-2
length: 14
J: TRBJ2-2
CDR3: CASSLGLGTGELFF
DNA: TGTGCCAGCAGCTTAGGATTGGGCACCGGGGAGCTGTTTTTT

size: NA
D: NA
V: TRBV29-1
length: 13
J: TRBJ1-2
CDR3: CSVVPGTNYGYTF
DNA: TGCAGCGTTGTTCCAGGGACCAACTATGGCTACACCTTC

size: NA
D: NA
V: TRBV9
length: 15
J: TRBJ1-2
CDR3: CASSVGSGAYYGYTF
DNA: TGTGCCAGCAGCGTGGGGAGCGGAGCGTACTATGGCTACACCTTC

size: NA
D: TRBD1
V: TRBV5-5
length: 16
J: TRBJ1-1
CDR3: CASSFRQGGVAAEAFF
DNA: TGTGCCAGCAGCTTTAGACAGGGAGGGGTGGCGGCTGAAGCTTTCTTT

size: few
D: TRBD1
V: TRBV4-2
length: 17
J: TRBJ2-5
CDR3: CASSQEKLGQGGETQYF
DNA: TGTGCCAGCAGCCAAGAAAAGCTCGGACAGGGTGGAGAGACCCAGTACTTC

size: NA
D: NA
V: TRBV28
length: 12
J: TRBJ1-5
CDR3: CASRGGRQPQHF
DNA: TGTGCCAGCAGAGGGGGGCGGCAGCCCCAGCATTTT

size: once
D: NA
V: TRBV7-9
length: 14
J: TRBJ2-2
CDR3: CASSLAFGTGELFF
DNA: TGTGCCAGCAGCCTAGCCTTTGGGACCGGGGAGCTGTTTTTT

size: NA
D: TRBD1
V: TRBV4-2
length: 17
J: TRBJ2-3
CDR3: CASSPRRGQGITDTQYF
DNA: TGTGCCAGCAGCCCGCGGCGGGGACAGGGGATCACAGATACGCAGTATTTT

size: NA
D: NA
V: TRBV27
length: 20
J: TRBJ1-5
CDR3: CASRTPTGAYNASSNQPQHF
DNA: TGTGCCAGCAGGACCCCTACAGGTGCCTACAACGCCTCTAGCAATCAGCCCCAGCATTTT

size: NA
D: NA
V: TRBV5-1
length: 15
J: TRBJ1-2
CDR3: CASSPPTRLDGGYTF
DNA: TGCGCCAGCAGCCCGCCCACTCGCCTGGATGGGGGCTACACCTTC

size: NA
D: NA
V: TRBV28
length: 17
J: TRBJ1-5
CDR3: CASSSGGEVYSNQPQHF
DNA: TGTGCCAGCAGCTCCGGTGGAGAAGTCTATAGCAATCAGCCCCAGCATTTT

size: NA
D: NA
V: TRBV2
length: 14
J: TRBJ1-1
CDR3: CASSLRLEATEAFF
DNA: TGTGCCAGCAGCCTCCGGTTAGAGGCCACTGAAGCTTTCTTT

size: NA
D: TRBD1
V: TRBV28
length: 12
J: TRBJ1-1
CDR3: CASSWDSNEAFF
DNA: TGTGCCAGCAGTTGGGACAGCAATGAAGCTTTCTTT

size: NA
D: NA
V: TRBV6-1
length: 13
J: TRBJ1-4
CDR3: CAGGIRQWEKLFF
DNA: TGTGCCGGGGGTATACGGCAATGGGAAAAACTGTTTTTT

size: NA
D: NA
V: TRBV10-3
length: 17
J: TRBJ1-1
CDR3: CAISDTNRALRGTEAFF
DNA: TGTGCCATCAGCGACACAAACAGGGCCCTCAGGGGCACTGAAGCTTTCTTT

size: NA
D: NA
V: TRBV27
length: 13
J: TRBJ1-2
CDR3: CASSPSRNYGYTF
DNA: TGTGCCAGCAGTCCCTCCCGGAACTATGGCTACACCTTC

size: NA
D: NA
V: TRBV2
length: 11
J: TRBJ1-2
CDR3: CASTKQYGYTF
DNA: TGTGCCAGCACCAAGCAGTATGGCTACACCTTC

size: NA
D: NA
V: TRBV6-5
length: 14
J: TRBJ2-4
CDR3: CASRPLGFGNIQYF
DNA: TGTGCCAGCCGACCCCTGGGGTTTGGCAACATTCAGTACTTC

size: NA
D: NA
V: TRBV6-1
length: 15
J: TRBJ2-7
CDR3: CASSKSSADSYEQYF
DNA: TGTGCCAGCAGTAAGTCGAGCGCCGACTCCTACGAGCAGTACTTC

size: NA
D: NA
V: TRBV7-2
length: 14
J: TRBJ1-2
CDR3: CASSRTSLERGYTF
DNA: TGTGCCAGCAGCCGGACCAGTTTGGAGCGCGGCTACACCTTC

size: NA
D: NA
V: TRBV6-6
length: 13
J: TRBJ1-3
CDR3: CASSQQGGYTIYF
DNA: TGTGCCAGCAGCCAACAGGGTGGTTACACCATATATTTT

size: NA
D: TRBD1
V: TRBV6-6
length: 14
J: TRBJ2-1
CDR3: CASRTGQGHYEQFF
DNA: TGTGCCAGCAGGACGGGACAGGGTCATTATGAGCAGTTCTTC

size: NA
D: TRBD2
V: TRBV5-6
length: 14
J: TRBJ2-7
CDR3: CASSSPLLAHEQYF
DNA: TGTGCCAGCAGCTCCCCCTTACTAGCGCACGAGCAGTACTTC

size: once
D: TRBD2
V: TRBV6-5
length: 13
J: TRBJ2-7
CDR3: CASSLGLGLGQYF
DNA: TGTGCCAGCAGCCTAGGACTAGGTCTAGGGCAGTACTTC

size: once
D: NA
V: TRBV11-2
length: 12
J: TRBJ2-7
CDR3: CASSPGTYEQYF
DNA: TGTGCCAGCAGCCCGGGGACATACGAGCAGTACTTC

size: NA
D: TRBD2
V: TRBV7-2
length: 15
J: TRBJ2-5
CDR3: CASSLVSSGATAQYF
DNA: TGTGCCAGCAGCTTAGTATCAAGCGGGGCCACGGCCCAGTACTTC

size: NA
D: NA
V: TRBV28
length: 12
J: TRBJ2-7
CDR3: CASSLGFYEQYF
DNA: TGTGCCAGCAGTTTAGGCTTCTACGAGCAGTACTTC

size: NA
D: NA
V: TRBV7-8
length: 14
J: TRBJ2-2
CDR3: CASSLGGSTGELFF
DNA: TGTGCCAGCAGCCTAGGGGGTAGCACCGGGGAGCTGTTTTTT

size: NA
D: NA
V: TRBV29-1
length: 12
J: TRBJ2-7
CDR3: CSVAGFSYEQYF
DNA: TGCAGCGTTGCAGGGTTCTCCTACGAGCAGTACTTC

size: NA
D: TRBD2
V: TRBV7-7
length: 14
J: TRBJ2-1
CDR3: CASSPGREDNEQFF
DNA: TGTGCCTCCTCCCCAGGGCGGGAGGACAATGAGCAGTTCTTC

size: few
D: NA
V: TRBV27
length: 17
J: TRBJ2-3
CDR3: CASSLTDQFLAADTQYF
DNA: TGTGCCAGCAGTTTAACCGACCAGTTCCTAGCTGCAGATACGCAGTATTTT

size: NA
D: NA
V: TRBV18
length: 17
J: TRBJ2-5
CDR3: CASSPDSGRTRRETQYF
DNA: TGTGCCAGCTCACCGGACTCCGGCCGAACCCGGCGAGAGACCCAGTACTTC

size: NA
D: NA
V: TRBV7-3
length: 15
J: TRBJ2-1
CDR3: CASSLGGLGHNEQFF
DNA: TGTGCCAGCAGCTTAGGGGGACTTGGTCACAATGAGCAGTTCTTC

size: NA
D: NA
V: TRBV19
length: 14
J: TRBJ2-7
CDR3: CASSTRWGNDEQYF
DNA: TGTGCCAGTAGTACAAGGTGGGGGAACGACGAGCAGTACTTC